A selection of T cell receptor beta chains follows, all from one sample in a study of T-cell reconstitution after alpha-beta-depleted transplantation in children. TCRdb passed the PCR reads through MiXCR, listing each CDR3 protein once. The sample lists about a million distinct CDR3 sequences; about 31% were seen once. This material consisted of PBMCs, mostly from graft donor cells, taken 360 days after TCRalphabeta/CD19-depleted stem cell transplant. The receptors were sampled from a boy in the first two years of life who had a stem cell transplant for SCID, so the T cells may come from the graft donor. Both conserved end residues are part of each CDR3. The D gene is left open where the match is weak. Expanded clones get a size class; other rows say once, few or many, or leave the size out.

>TRBJ2-5|few|16|-|TRBV7-2
TGTGCCAGCAGCCTTAATAGGGGGGGGCGGCAAGAGACCCAGTACTTC
CASSLNRGGRQETQYF
>TRBJ2-2|-|15|TRBD1|TRBV5-5
TGTGCCAGCAGCCGGACAGGGGGCGGTGGCGGGGAGCTGTTTTTT
CASSRTGGGGGELFF
>TRBJ2-7|few|15|-|TRBV4-1
TGCGCCAGCAGCCAAGGGAGTGAGGGACGTAACGAGCAGTACTTC
CASSQGSEGRNEQYF
>TRBJ1-6|few|17|TRBD1|TRBV4-3
TGCGCCAGCAGCCAATACCGGCAACAGGGGCTTAATTCACCCCTCCACTTT
CASSQYRQQGLNSPLHF
>TRBJ1-4|once|14|-|TRBV4-3
TGCGCCAGCAGCCAAGATGTGGCAGTTGAAAAACTGTTTTTT
CASSQDVAVEKLFF
>TRBJ2-6|-|16|-|TRBV5-5
TGTGCCAGCAGCCTGGGAATACTCTCTGGGGCCAACGTCCTGACTTTC
CASSLGILSGANVLTF
>TRBJ2-5|-|14|TRBD2|TRBV20-1
TGCAGTGCTAGAGATGGGAGGGACGTCGAGACCCAGCACTTC
CSARDGRDVETQHF
>TRBJ2-7|-|15|TRBD1|TRBV12-3/TRBV12-4
TGTGCCAGCAGTTTAGGGAACAGGGGGCTCTGGGCTAGGTACTTC
CASSLGNRGLWARYF
>TRBJ2-1|few|14|TRBD2|TRBV10-3
TGTGCCACCAACCAGCGGGACCCCTCCAATGAGCAGTTCTTC
CATNQRDPSNEQFF
>TRBJ2-1|-|15|-|TRBV24-1
TGTGCCACCAGTGACCCCGGGGTGTCCTACAATGAGCAGTTCTTC
CATSDPGVSYNEQFF
>TRBJ2-7|-|13|-|TRBV4-1
TGCGCCAGCAGCCAAGCTCCGACCTACGAGCAGTACTTC
CASSQAPTYEQYF
>TRBJ2-2|few|15|-|TRBV20-1
TGCAGTGCTAGAGATAAGAGCAGGATCTCCGGGGAGCTGTTTTTT
CSARDKSRISGELFF
>TRBJ2-3|-|16|-|TRBV7-9
TGTGCCAGCAGCCCGCGGGGGTCAGGGGTCACAGATACGCAGTATTTT
CASSPRGSGVTDTQYF
>TRBJ1-2|-|14|-|TRBV5-1
TGCGCCAGCAAGCTTTCAGATAGCTTCTATGGCTACACCTTC
CASKLSDSFYGYTF
>TRBJ1-1|-|14|-|TRBV2
TGTGCCAGCAGTGAGGAGCAATTGAACACTGAAGCTTTCTTT
CASSEEQLNTEAFF
>TRBJ2-3|few|15|TRBD2|TRBV5-5
TGTGCCAGCAGCTTCATTCGGGGGGGCAGTGATACGCAGTATTTT
CASSFIRGGSDTQYF
>TRBJ2-3|-|14|-|TRBV24-1
TGTGCCACCAGTGACCGAATTATGGGAGATACGCAGTATTTT
CATSDRIMGDTQYF
>TRBJ2-4|-|13|-|TRBV5-5
TGTGCCAGCAGCTCCCAGGGGCTAAGCATTCAGTACTTC
CASSSQGLSIQYF
>TRBJ2-3|-|15|-|TRBV4-1
TGCGCCAGCAGCCATCCAGCGGGCCGACGAGATACGCAGTATTTT
CASSHPAGRRDTQYF
>TRBJ1-4|-|12|TRBD1|TRBV29-1
TGCAGCGTTGGGGACAGGGCAGGAAAACTGTTTTTT
CSVGDRAGKLFF
>TRBJ2-1|-|14|-|TRBV20-1
TGCAGTGCTAGAGATTATAGTAGCTACAATGAGCAGTTCTTC
CSARDYSSYNEQFF
>TRBJ2-5|-|12|-|TRBV2
TGTGCCAGCGGGACGGCTCAAGAGACCCAGTACTTC
CASGTAQETQYF
>TRBJ1-5|few|17|-|TRBV6-5
TGTGCCAGCAGTCACCGGGGGGTCGGGGGGCACGGTCAGCCCCAGCATTTT
CASSHRGVGGHGQPQHF
>TRBJ1-5|-|16|-|TRBV6-1
TGTGCCAGCAGTGAATATTGGGGGCGCGGAGGGCAGCCCCAGCATTTT
CASSEYWGRGGQPQHF
>TRBJ2-3|-|16|TRBD1|TRBV11-2
TGTGCCAGCAGCTCCCCGGGACAGGGTGTGACAGATACGCAGTATTTT
CASSSPGQGVTDTQYF
>TRBJ2-3|few|14|TRBD2|TRBV12-3/TRBV12-4
TGTGCCAGCAGTTTCGGGGGGTCGGGAGATACGCAGTATTTT
CASSFGGSGDTQYF
>TRBJ2-7|few|15|-|TRBV5-1
TGCGCCAGCAGCCGGGGGCCAGGGTTCGATCACGAGCAGTACTTC
CASSRGPGFDHEQYF
>TRBJ2-5|-|13|-|TRBV7-2
TGTGCCAGCAGCCAAACTAGTCTGAAGACCCAGTACTTC
CASSQTSLKTQYF
>TRBJ2-7|-|13|-|TRBV2
TGTGCCAGCAGACCCGACAGGTCTTCTAAGCAGTACTTC
CASRPDRSSKQYF
>TRBJ1-2|-|15|TRBD1|TRBV12-3/TRBV12-4
TGTGCCAGCAGTCTTCCCGGGACAGGCAACTATGGCTACACCTTC
CASSLPGTGNYGYTF
>TRBJ1-1|-|13|TRBD1|TRBV5-1
TGCGCCAGCAGCTTGGAGGGGGCAGGGAGCGCTTTCTTT
CASSLEGAGSAFF
>TRBJ1-5|-|14|-|TRBV10-3
TGTGCCATCAGGGCCGGACAGCAGGAACAGCCCCAGCATTTT
CAIRAGQQEQPQHF
>TRBJ1-2|-|15|TRBD1|TRBV7-9
TGTGCCAGCAGCTCCGACCATAGGACAGGGAGTGGCTACACCTTC
CASSSDHRTGSGYTF
>TRBJ2-5|-|16|TRBD2|TRBV6-5
TGTGCCAGCAGTTACGCGGGACTAGCGTCCCGGGAGACCCAGTACTTC
CASSYAGLASRETQYF
>TRBJ2-5|once|16|-|TRBV2
TGTGCCAGCAGTGAAGCGCTTTGGCCAAAGCAAGAGACCCAGTACTTC
CASSEALWPKQETQYF
>TRBJ1-2|few|14|-|TRBV20-1
TGCAGTGCTAGAGAAAAGCAGTTGTCCTATGGCTACACCTTC
CSAREKQLSYGYTF
>TRBJ1-2|few|15|-|TRBV7-3
TGTGCCAGCAGCTTAACAGGGACGGTCGACTATGGCTACACCTTC
CASSLTGTVDYGYTF
>TRBJ2-1|-|15|-|TRBV7-6
TGTGCCAGCAGCTTAGAGGGACACCCTTACAATGAGCAGTTCTTC
CASSLEGHPYNEQFF
>TRBJ2-7|-|16|TRBD2|TRBV4-2
TGTGCCAGCAGCCAAGAAACGCGGGGGGTTCCCTACGAGCAGTACTTC
CASSQETRGVPYEQYF
>TRBJ2-1|-|12|TRBD1|TRBV20-1
TGCAGTGCTGGGACAGGGTGGGCGGAGCAGTTCTTC
CSAGTGWAEQFF
>TRBJ2-3|-|14|-|TRBV7-8
TGTGCCAGCAGCCCGGAGCGGGGCACAGATACGCAGTATTTT
CASSPERGTDTQYF
>TRBJ1-1|-|13|-|TRBV20-1
TGCAGTGCTAATCTAGGGGGTAGCGTCGAAGCTTTCTTT
CSANLGGSVEAFF
>TRBJ2-2|few|12|-|TRBV2
TGTGCCAGGGGCACCGACACCGGGGAGCTGTTTTTT
CARGTDTGELFF
>TRBJ2-7|few|15|-|TRBV7-7
TGTGCCAGCAGCCCCGGGACCACTTATTCCTACGAGCAGTACTTC
CASSPGTTYSYEQYF
>TRBJ2-6|few|14|-|TRBV5-1
TGCGCCAGCAGACATCCCTCTGGGGCCAACGTCCTGACTTTC
CASRHPSGANVLTF
>TRBJ2-2|-|15|-|TRBV13
TGTGCCAGCAGCCCCGTAAGGGGGAGTACCGGGGAGCTGTTTTTT
CASSPVRGSTGELFF
>TRBJ2-5|many|17|TRBD1|TRBV15
TGTGCCACCAGCACGATAGGACAGGGGCCACCCTATAGGACCCAGTACTTC
CATSTIGQGPPYRTQYF
>TRBJ2-3|-|15|TRBD1|TRBV5-1
TGCGCCACAAAACGCGAGACAGGGCCGGTGGATACGCAGTATTTT
CATKRETGPVDTQYF
>TRBJ2-7|-|15|-|TRBV5-1
TGCGCCAGCAGCTTGGTCCGTGGGGTTCTAGACGAGCAGTACTTC
CASSLVRGVLDEQYF